These 26 T cell receptor beta chains originate from one sample sequenced in a study of blood T cell repertoires in COVID-19. Sequencing used immunoSEQ multiplex PCR; TCRdb keeps in-frame clones, though not all of them. The sample holds about 88,000 clones; around 90% are singletons and the top ten take more than 6%. Sequenced: peripheral blood. These receptors came from a man aged 18 to 35 with COVID-19, enrolled during active disease.

This chain uses TRBV6-2 or TRBV6-3 with TRBJ2-7; TRBD2 might be the D (6 bases). The CDR3 covers 13 residues. Germline V lookup: CDR1 MNHEY, CDR2 SVGEGT. V was shortened by 5 bases and J by 6 bases, with 14 bases between the two germline ends. In nucleotides, the CDR3 is TGTGCCAGCAGTGCCTATGGAGGGCCCGAGCAGTACTTC. Translating gives CASSAYGGPEQYF.

This chain uses TRBV9 with TRBJ2-5; D is possibly TRBD2 (6 bases). The CDR3 sequence is 16 residues long. V was pared by 0 bases and J by 4 bases, with 16 bases between. Germline values: CDR1 SGDLS, CDR2 YYNGEE. In DNA form, the CDR3 reads TGTGCCAGCAGCGTAGAGACTAGGGGTTTGGGAGAGACCCAGTACTTC. It specifies CASSVETRGLGETQYF. Using reference TRBV9 and TRBJ2-5 for the parts outside the CDR3, the full variable domain is DSGVTQTPKHLITATGQRVTLRCSPRSGDLSVYWYQQSLDQGLQFLIQYYNGEERAKGNILERFSAQQFPDLHSELNLSSLELGDSALYFCASSVETRGLGETQYFGPGTRLLVL.

The V gene is TRBV14, the J gene TRBJ1-1; 7 nucleotides align to TRBD1. This CDR3 has 13 amino acids. Trimming at V came to 0 bases and at J to 11 bases, leaving 6 bases not matched to a gene. Germline CDR1 is SGHDN and CDR2 is FVKESK. In DNA, the CDR3 is TGTGCCAGCAGCCAAGACAGGGGGACGTTGGCTTTCTTT. Translated: CASSQDRGTLAFF.

This clone has only one observation. V gene TRBV5-6 combines with J gene TRBJ2-1; 8 positions agree with TRBD2. V gave up 4 bases and J gave up 6 bases; unmatched junction bases: 6. CDR1 SGHDT and CDR2 YYEEEE come from the germline V gene. The CDR3 loop spans 14 amino acids. The chain's CDR3 is CASSTAGTSNEQFF. The DNA of the CDR3 is TGTGCCAGCAGCACCGCCGGGACTAGCAATGAGCAGTTCTTC.

CDR3 sequence: CASSFLAKSYNEQFF. CDR3 coding DNA: TGTGCCAGCAGCTTTCTAGCGAAGTCCTACAATGAGCAGTTCTTC. The chain carries TRBV11-2 and TRBJ2-1, with D tentatively TRBD2 (6 bases). Trimming cost V 3 bases and J 1 base, with 10 bases left between them. Germline CDR1 reads SGHAT; CDR2 reads FQNNGV. The CDR3 contains 15 residues.

The chain is built from TRBV27 and TRBJ2-1; 10 nucleotides match TRBD2. Germline values: CDR1 MNHEY, CDR2 SMNVEV (reference sequence). The V and J ends lost 5 bases and 5 bases, in that order; junction bases with no gene match: 6. The CDR3 has 15 residues. This CDR3 is CASSLAGVPNNEQFF. The CDR3 nucleotides read TGTGCCAGCAGTCTAGCGGGAGTTCCCAACAATGAGCAGTTCTTC.

This chain connects TRBV5-1 to TRBJ2-2; D not resolved. This CDR3 region has 15 residues. The germline V and J ends were trimmed by 3 bases and 1 base, with 10 bases remaining between them. Germline V gene sequence: CDR1 SGHRS, CDR2 YFSETQ. In DNA, the CDR3 is TGCGCCAGCAGCTACCAACCAGGGAACACCGGGGAGCTGTTTTTT. Translated: CASSYQPGNTGELFF. Filled out from reference TRBV5-1 and TRBJ2-2, the complete variable domain reads KAGVTQTPRYLIKTRGQQVTLSCSPISGHRSVSWYQQTPGQGLQFLFEYFSETQRNKGNFPGRFSGRQFSNSRSEMNVSTLELGDSALYLCASSYQPGNTGELFFGEGSRLTVL.

The chain recombines TRBV7-6 with TRBJ2-5; 14 bases agree with TRBD2. V trimming: 6 bases; J trimming: 5 bases; junction bases outside the gene matches: 11. The CDR3 is 17 residues long. Germline CDR1 is SGHVS and CDR2 is FNYEAQ. The CDR3 DNA reads as TGTGCCAGCAGTCTAACCCCGGGACTAGCGGGAGAGGAGACCCAGTACTTC. Protein: CASSLTPGLAGEETQYF.

The chain employs TRBV7-8 and TRBJ2-1; 7 bases are a match to TRBD2. CDR3 length: 15 residues. Germline CDR1 and CDR2: SGHVS and FQNEAQ. J was trimmed by 2 bases and V by 8 bases; bases with no gene match: 9. The CDR3 region has the DNA TGTGCCAGCGCCGAGGGGCGGGAGACCTACAATGAGCAGTTCTTC. Translation gives CASAEGRETYNEQFF. The full variable domain, with the rest looked up from reference TRBV7-8 and TRBJ2-1, is GAGVSQSPRYKVAKRGQDVALRCDPISGHVSLFWYQQALGQGPEFLTYFQNEAQLDKSGLPSDRFFAERPEGSVSTLKIQRTQQEDSAVYLCASAEGRETYNEQFFGPGTRLTVL.

The CDR3 loop is CASSRGGTGGTDTQYF. CDR3 bases: TGTGCCAGCAGCAGGGGAGGGACAGGGGGCACAGATACGCAGTATTTT. The rearrangement joins TRBV5-4 to TRBJ2-3; 10 bases agree with TRBD1. CDR3 length: 16 amino acids. V dropped 4 bases and J dropped 1; count of bases not matched to a gene: 6. Germline values: CDR1 SGHNT, CDR2 YYREEE (reference sequence).

The chain joins TRBV19 to TRBJ2-7, with 12 bases aligning to TRBD2. Losses at the gene ends were 6 bases for V and 2 bases for J; bases not matched to a gene: 5. CDR1 is LNHDA, CDR2 SQIVND, per germline (reference sequence). CDR3 length: 15 residues. The CDR3 region is CASSVLAGGTYEQYF. The CDR3 DNA reads TGTGCCAGTAGCGTACTAGCGGGAGGTACCTACGAGCAGTACTTC.

This chain joins TRBV7-2 and TRBJ1-5; 9 positions match TRBD1. Germline V gene sequence: CDR1 SGHTA, CDR2 FQGNSA. CDR3 length equals 15 residues. J gave up 3 bases and V 4 bases, and 4 bases lay outside the gene matches. The CDR3 DNA follows: TGTGCCAGCAGCTCGGGACAGGGCAACAATCAGCCCCAGCATTTT. This sequence encodes CASSSGQGNNQPQHF.

V and J are TRBV28 and TRBJ1-2; the D is unclear. CDR1 is MDHEN and CDR2 is SYDVKM in the germline V gene. The CDR3 consists of 14 residues. Between the trimmed V and J ends, which lost 7 bases and 4 bases, there was a span of 16 bases. CDR3 protein: CASIPYRDLYGYTF. CDR3 sequence (DNA): TGTGCCAGCATCCCTTATCGGGATCTCTATGGCTACACCTTC.

This chain connects TRBV24-1 to TRBJ2-7; 7 bases match TRBD2. The CDR3 is 13 amino acids. Germline V gives CDR1 KGHDR, CDR2 SFDVKD. Losses at the gene ends were 5 bases for V and 7 bases for J; bases not matched to a gene: 7. This CDR3 is CATSVLEGGEQYF. As DNA, the CDR3 is TGTGCCACCAGTGTGCTGGAGGGAGGGGAGCAGTACTTC.

The gene calls are TRBV9 and TRBJ2-7; 14 positions agree with TRBD2. Germline CDR1 reads SGDLS; CDR2 reads YYNGEE. The CDR3 extends over 15 amino acids. Trimming at V came to 3 bases and at J to 6 bases, leaving 5 bases not matched to a gene. CDR3: CASSATGTSGSEQYF. Written as DNA, the CDR3 is TGTGCCAGCAGCGCCACCGGGACTAGCGGGAGCGAGCAGTACTTC.

This rearrangement joins TRBV7-2 to TRBJ2-7; TRBD2 aligns across 11 bases. V dropped 5 bases and J dropped 2; count of bases not matched to a gene: 5. The germline CDR1 and CDR2 sequences are SGHTA and FQGNSA. This CDR3 is built from 15 residues. The CDR3 sequence: CASSKPGLAAYEQYF. For the CDR3, the DNA is TGTGCCAGCAGCAAACCGGGACTAGCGGCCTACGAGCAGTACTTC.

V and J are TRBV9 and TRBJ2-3, with 9 nucleotides matching TRBD2. This CDR3 has 18 residues. V lost 0 bases to trimming and J lost 3 bases; unmatched junction nucleotides: 11. From germline, CDR1 is SGDLS and CDR2 YYNGEE. CDR3 DNA sequence: TGTGCCAGCAGCGTAGGATCGCGGGAGGGGCGGAAGACAGATACGCAGTATTTT. Its translation is CASSVGSREGRKTDTQYF.

The rearrangement links TRBV19 to TRBJ1-2; TRBD1 agrees at 7 bases. V shed 1 base, J shed 4 bases, and the junction held 6 bases outside the gene matches. Germline V lookup: CDR1 LNHDA, CDR2 SQIVND (reference sequence). The CDR3 runs to 15 residues. The CDR3 nucleotides are TGTGCCAGTAGTATAGGACAGGGACCTGGCTATGGCTACACCTTC. Residues: CASSIGQGPGYGYTF. The full variable domain, its missing parts supplied by reference TRBV19 and TRBJ1-2, is DGGITQSPKYLFRKEGQNVTLSCEQNLNHDAMYWYRQDPGQGLRLIYYSQIVNDFQKGDIAEGYSVSREKKESFPLTVTSAQKNPTAFYLCASSIGQGPGYGYTFGSGTRLTVV.

V is TRBV30 and J is TRBJ1-1; 7 bases fit TRBD1. CDR1 is GTSNPN and CDR2 is SVGIG in the germline V gene (reference sequence). The CDR3 consists of 13 residues. Losses at the gene ends were 5 bases for V and 0 bases for J; bases not matched to a gene: 3. In DNA form, the CDR3 reads TGTGCCTGGTTAGGACAGGTGAACACTGAAGCTTTCTTT. Translation gives CAWLGQVNTEAFF. The whole variable domain, filled in from reference TRBV30 and TRBJ1-1, reads SQTIHQWPATLVQPVGSPLSLECTVEGTSNPNLYWYRQAAGRGLQLLFYSVGIGQISSEVPQNLSASRPQDRQFILSSKKLLLSDSGFYLCAWLGQVNTEAFFGQGTRLTVV.

The chain recombines TRBV29-1 with TRBJ1-2; 11 nucleotides align to TRBD1. CDR1 is SQVTM, CDR2 ANQGSEA, per germline. The CDR3 consists of 14 residues. Losses at the gene ends were 1 base for V and 7 bases for J; bases not matched to a gene: 5. The CDR3 coding sequence is TGCAGCGTTGAAGTAGGACAGGGGGCGGGTGGCTACACCTTC. Amino acid sequence: CSVEVGQGAGGYTF. Based on the CDR3 plus reference TRBV29-1 and TRBJ1-2, the full variable domain is SAVISQKPSRDICQRGTSLTIQCQVDSQVTMMFWYRQQPGQSLTLIATANQGSEATYESGFVIDKFPISRPNLTFSTLTVSNMSPEDSSIYLCSVEVGQGAGGYTFGSGTRLTVV.

Points on this clone: Other DNA sequences from this sample encode an identical CDR3 as well. This chain links TRBV5-6 with TRBJ2-3; D gene ambiguous. CDR1 is SGHDT, CDR2 YYEEEE, per germline. Trimming took off 0 bases at V and 5 bases at J, with 4 bases between the two ends. This CDR3 contains 12 residues. The CDR3, as DNA: TGTGCCAGCAGCTTGGGTAGAGATACGCAGTATTTT. This translates into CASSLGRDTQYF.

This clone was seen more than once but under ten times. The chain joins TRBV5-6 to TRBJ1-4; D is unresolved. The CDR3 consists of 14 residues. Between the trimmed V and J ends, which lost 1 base and 0 bases, there was a span of 4 bases. The V gene's germline CDR1 is SGHDT and CDR2 YYEEEE. In DNA form, the CDR3 reads TGTGCCAGCAGCTTGATAGCAACTAATGAAAAACTGTTTTTT. The encoded protein is CASSLIATNEKLFF.

The chain has TRBV10-2 and TRBJ1-5; D is perhaps TRBD1 (6 bases). V lost 6 bases to trimming and J lost 3 bases, with 12 bases between them. Germline V CDR1 and CDR2: WSHSY, SAAADI. This CDR3 region has 14 residues. The CDR3 region has the DNA TGCGCCAGCAGGCCCGCAGGGGACAATCAGCCCCAGCATTTT. This translates into CASRPAGDNQPQHF.

This chain joins TRBV19 and TRBJ1-1, with 7 bases identical to TRBD1. This CDR3 is 14 amino acids long. After removal of 7 bases from V and 6 bases from J, the junction contained 11 bases not matched to a gene. Per the germline V gene, CDR1 is LNHDA and CDR2 is SQIVND (reference sequence). The CDR3 coding sequence is TGTGCCAGTACCTCGACAGGGTGGTCTCCTGAAGCTTTCTTT. Amino acid sequence: CASTSTGWSPEAFF. Full variable domain (outside the CDR3, taken from reference TRBV19 and TRBJ1-1): DGGITQSPKYLFRKEGQNVTLSCEQNLNHDAMYWYRQDPGQGLRLIYYSQIVNDFQKGDIAEGYSVSREKKESFPLTVTSAQKNPTAFYLCASTSTGWSPEAFFGQGTRLTVV.

CDR3 region: CASSQSVRDGYTF. Here the CDR3 DNA reads TGCGCCAGCAGTCAATCGGTGAGGGATGGCTACACCTTC. The rearrangement uses TRBV23-1 and TRBJ1-2; no definite D call. TRBV23-1 is noted as an ORF with a role that remains uncertain. The CDR3 has 13 residues. Trimming left V 0 bases short and J 6 bases short, with 8 bases between.

This chain uses TRBV6-4 with TRBJ1-5; a weak D match, TRBD1 (5 bases). Germline CDR1 MRHNA, CDR2 SNTAGT. Trimming took 9 bases from V and 0 from J, leaving 6 bases between them. The CDR3 runs 12 residues. The CDR3 nucleotides are TGTGCCAGAGACAGTAGCAATCAGCCCCAGCATTTT. It yields the protein CARDSSNQPQHF.